Each of the 2 T cell receptor beta chains below was sequenced from the same sample in a study of T-cell memory formation after mild COVID-19 (dated by TCRdb to the early 2020s). The protocol used for the library was 5' RACE. Sequencing took place on an Illumina NovaSeq 6000. TCRdb passed the public sequencing reads through fastp at Q25 and MiXCR, retaining productive beta sequences. Rows with a matching CDR3 protein are joined into one entry that keeps the most common DNA and genes. Counted in this sample were just over 350,000 distinct CDR3 sequences; approximately 15% of them appeared once. Around 21% of the sample comes from the top ten. Input material: PBMCs or a T cell subset sorted from them (not recorded which). The source is a young man who had mild COVID-19 (a few samples of this study predate the infection). The sample titles of this study are shuffled in the database, so cell type and time point are left out; the donor was told from shared clones.

V and J are TRBV23-1 and TRBJ2-7; D may be TRBD2 (5 bases). TRBV23-1 is labeled an ORF, and its function is uncertain. Trimming took off 7 bases at V and 2 bases at J, with 12 bases between the two ends. The CDR3 totals 13 residues. The DNA for the CDR3 is TGCGCCAGCAAAACCGGGGTTACCTACGAGCAGTACGTC. Its protein product is CASKTGVTYEQYV.

In its sample, this clonotype was seen a few times. CDR3 amino acids: CASSSRPSGGADTQYF. CDR3 nucleotides: TGTGCCAGCAGCTCCCGTCCTAGCGGGGGGGCAGATACGCAGTATTTT. This sequence joins TRBV7-3 and TRBJ2-3, with 12 nucleotides matching TRBD2. Germline loops: CDR1 SGHTA, CDR2 FQGTGA. This CDR3 spans 16 amino acids. After removal of 4 bases from V and 4 bases from J, the junction contained 6 bases not matched to a gene.